This T cell receptor beta chain was captured in a study of shared clonotypes between healthy human individuals. Study results and caveats: Clonotypes shared by all four sorted-subset donors had higher generation probabilities than non-shared clonotypes.

Comment on this clone: What it binds is not known.

Donors included only healthy HIV-negative adults lacking recent acute infections or vaccinations. It was into CD45RA+ naive and CD45RA-negative memory subsets that the CD4+ cells were split. Several immunoSEQ plates held equal portions of the genomic DNA taken from each subset. Clones were read by immunoSEQ multiplex PCR, and TCRdb kept only the in-frame ones, dropping some. The data show roughly 2.5 million clones, about 92% seen once. Looked up from germline, CDR1 is GTSNPN and CDR2 is SVGIG (reference sequence). The V end was cut by 0 bases, the J end by 1 base, with 6 bases between. This CDR3 is 13 amino acids long.

The receptor's source is a man younger than 35 in good health. The chain carries TRBV30 and TRBJ2-5; D is undetermined. Sequenced sample: naive CD4+ T cells sorted from blood. Subset reported: CD45RA+ positively selected. Written as DNA, the CDR3 is TGTGCCTGGAGTGTCGCCGTCCAAGAGACCCAGTACTTC. It translates to CAWSVAVQETQYF.